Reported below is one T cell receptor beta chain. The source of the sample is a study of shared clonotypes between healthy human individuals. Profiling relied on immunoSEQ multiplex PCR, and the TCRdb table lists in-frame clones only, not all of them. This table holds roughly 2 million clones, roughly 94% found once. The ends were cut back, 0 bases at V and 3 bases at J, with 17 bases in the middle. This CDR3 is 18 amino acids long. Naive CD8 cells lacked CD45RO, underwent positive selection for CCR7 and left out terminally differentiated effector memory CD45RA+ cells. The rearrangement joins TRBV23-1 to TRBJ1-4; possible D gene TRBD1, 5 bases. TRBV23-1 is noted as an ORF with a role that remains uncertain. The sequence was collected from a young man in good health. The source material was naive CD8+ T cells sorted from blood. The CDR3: CASSQSRGGYLSNEKLFF. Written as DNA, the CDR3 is TGCGCCAGCAGTCAATCGAGGGGCGGATACCTTTCTAATGAAAAACTGTTTTTT.